Listed below are T cell receptor beta chains from one sample, sequenced in a study of OX40 agonist ivuxolimab in advanced cancers. The table came from immunoSEQ multiplex PCR; TCRdb's copy has only in-frame clones and leaves some out. The sample carries fewer than 80,000 clones, more than 65% recorded once. The sequencing used CD4+ or CD8+ T cells sorted from blood, collected in a trial of the OX40 agonist ivuxolimab. These receptors originate from an adult with an advanced solid tumor such as melanoma, head and neck, liver or kidney cancer. CDR3s leave out the opening cysteine and the closing phenylalanine or tryptophan.

TRBV5-1	TRBJ2-1	ASSLGGPYNEQF
TRBV5-1	TRBJ2-3	ASSLGDRSTDTQY
TRBV7-2	TRBJ2-1	ASSLVGDWESF
TRBV18	TRBJ2-7	ASSLPTISYEQY
TRBV6-1	TRBJ1-1	ASSPTGIGDTEAF
TRBV18	TRBJ2-3	ASSPRAGGTDTQY
TRBV10-3	TRBJ1-5	AISEEGYQPQH
TRBV2	TRBJ2-5	ASGVGETQY
TRBV4-1	TRBJ1-3	ASSQLSGGAGNTIY
TRBV4-2	TRBJ1-2	ASSQAPAAPYGYT
TRBV6-5	TRBJ1-1	ASSTGLNTEAF
TRBV7-9	TRBJ1-5	ASSFSGPINQPQH
TRBV7-2	TRBJ2-7	ASSSDSSSYEQY
TRBV9	TRBJ1-1	ASSVAPGISTEAF
TRBV7-7	TRBJ2-5	ASSSDSQETQY
TRBV9	TRBJ1-3	ASSTPAGSSGNTIY
TRBV18	TRBJ2-7	ASSPAQGFEQY
TRBV7-9	TRBJ2-3	ASRQTSGGATDTQY
TRBV7-2	TRBJ1-2	ASSLSSGTGWGGYT
TRBV9	TRBJ2-7	ASSVGDTTSYEQY
TRBV29-1	TRBJ2-3	SVGTSGAGRTQY
TRBV5-5	TRBJ1-2	ASKPRDPRGYT
TRBV7-9	TRBJ1-4	ASSFGQNEKLF
TRBV2	TRBJ1-1	ASSDIRAAEAF
TRBV5-1	TRBJ1-1	ASSLNAGLNAEAF
TRBV7-8	TRBJ1-2	ASSPDSYNYGYT
TRBV4-3	TRBJ1-1	ASSQVDRGSAEAF
TRBV7-2	TRBJ1-2	ASSLDFGFYGYT
TRBV11-3	TRBJ1-2	ASSLRPVARQGGIDGYT
TRBV7-2	TRBJ1-5	ASSLSRGGQPQH
TRBV23-1	TRBJ1-1	ASSQTTCHMNTEAF
TRBV18	TRBJ1-6	ASSEGTGVYSPLH
TRBV6-5	TRBJ1-1	ASSYSIREDTEAF
TRBV5-1	TRBJ2-3	ASSFGTGNTDTQY
TRBV6-5	TRBJ2-7	ASSYQGQGVYEQY
TRBV19	TRBJ1-5	ASSIRDRNQPQH
TRBV9	TRBJ2-3	ASSPAIPLAGEDTQY
TRBV6-4	TRBJ2-3	ASSGGRGRADTQY
TRBV4-3	TRBJ2-2	ASSQAHRTNTGELF
TRBV11-2	TRBJ2-5	ASSLHRGVETQY
TRBV19	TRBJ1-5	ASSIAYNQPQH
TRBV20-1	TRBJ2-3	SALAADTQY
TRBV7-8	TRBJ1-1	ASSSLNSLNTEAF
TRBV19	TRBJ1-4	ASSRDRGHEKLF
TRBV5-5	TRBJ1-3	ASSLFSGSGNTIY
TRBV27	TRBJ2-1	ASSPTGREPLGSYNEQF